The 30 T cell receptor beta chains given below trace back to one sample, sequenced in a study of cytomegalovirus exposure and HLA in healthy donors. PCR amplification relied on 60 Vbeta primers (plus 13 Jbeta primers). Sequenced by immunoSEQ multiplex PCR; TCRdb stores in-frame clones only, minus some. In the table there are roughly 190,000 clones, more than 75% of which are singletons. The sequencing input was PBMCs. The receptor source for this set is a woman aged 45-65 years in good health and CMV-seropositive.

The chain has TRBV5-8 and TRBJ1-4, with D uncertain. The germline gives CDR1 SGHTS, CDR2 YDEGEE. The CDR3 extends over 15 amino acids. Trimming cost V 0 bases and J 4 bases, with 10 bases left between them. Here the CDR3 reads CASSLGGVVNEKLFF. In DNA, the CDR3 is TGTGCCAGCAGCTTGGGAGGAGTAGTTAATGAAAAACTGTTTTTT.

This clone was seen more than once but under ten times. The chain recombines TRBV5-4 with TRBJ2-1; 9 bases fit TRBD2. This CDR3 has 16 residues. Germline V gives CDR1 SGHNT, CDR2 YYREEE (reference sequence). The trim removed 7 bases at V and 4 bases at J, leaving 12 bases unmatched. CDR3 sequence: CASAPRGGGAYNEQFF. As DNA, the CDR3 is TGTGCCAGCGCCCCGAGGGGCGGGGGGGCATACAATGAGCAGTTCTTC.

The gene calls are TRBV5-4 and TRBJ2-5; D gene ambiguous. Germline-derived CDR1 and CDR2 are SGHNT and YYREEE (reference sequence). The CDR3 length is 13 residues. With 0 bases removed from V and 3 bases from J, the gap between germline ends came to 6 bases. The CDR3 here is CASSLEEKETQYF. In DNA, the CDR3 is TGTGCCAGCAGCTTGGAGGAGAAAGAGACCCAGTACTTC.

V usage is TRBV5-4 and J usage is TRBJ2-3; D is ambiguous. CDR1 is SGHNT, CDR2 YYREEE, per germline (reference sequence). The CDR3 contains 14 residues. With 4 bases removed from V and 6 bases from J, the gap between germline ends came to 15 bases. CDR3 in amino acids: CASSNRSHGDTQYF. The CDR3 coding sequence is TGTGCCAGCAGCAATAGAAGCCACGGGGATACGCAGTATTTT.

The CDR3 nucleotides are TGCGCCAGCAGCTTGGTAGCCGCGGGGAACTATGGCTACACCTTC. Translation: CASSLVAAGNYGYTF. This sequence joins TRBV5-1 and TRBJ1-2, with D uncertain. The length of the CDR3 is 15 residues. CDR1 is SGHRS and CDR2 is YFSETQ in the germline V gene. Trimming left V 0 bases short and J 2 bases short, with 11 bases between.

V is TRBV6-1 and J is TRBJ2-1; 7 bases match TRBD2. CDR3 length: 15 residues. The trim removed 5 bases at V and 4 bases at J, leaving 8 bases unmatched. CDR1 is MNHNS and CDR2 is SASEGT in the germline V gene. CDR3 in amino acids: CASSPSGGGYNEQFF. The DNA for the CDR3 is TGTGCCAGCAGTCCCTCTGGCGGGGGTTACAATGAGCAGTTCTTC.

CDR3: CASSQDYDTANGETQYF. The CDR3 DNA follows: TGCGCCAGCAGCCAAGATTATGACACAGCTAATGGAGAGACCCAGTACTTC. The chain has TRBV4-1 and TRBJ2-5; D is unclear. Trimming shortened V by 0 bases and J by 4 bases, and 18 bases separated the two germline ends. Germline CDR1 MGHRA, CDR2 YSYEKL. This CDR3 has 17 amino acids.

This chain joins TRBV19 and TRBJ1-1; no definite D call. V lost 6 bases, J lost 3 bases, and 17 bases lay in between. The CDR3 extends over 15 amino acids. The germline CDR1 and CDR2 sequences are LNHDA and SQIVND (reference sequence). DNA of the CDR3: TGTGCCAGTAGGGCGACGGCTCAGCGATACACTGAAGCTTTCTTT. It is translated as CASRATAQRYTEAFF.

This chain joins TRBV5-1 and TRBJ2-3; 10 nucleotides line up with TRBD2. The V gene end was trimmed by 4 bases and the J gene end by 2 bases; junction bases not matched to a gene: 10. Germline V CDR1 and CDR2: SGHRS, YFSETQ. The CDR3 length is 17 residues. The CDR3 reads CASSPPPLAGATDTQYF. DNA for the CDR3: TGCGCCAGCAGCCCCCCGCCTCTAGCGGGGGCCACAGATACGCAGTATTTT.

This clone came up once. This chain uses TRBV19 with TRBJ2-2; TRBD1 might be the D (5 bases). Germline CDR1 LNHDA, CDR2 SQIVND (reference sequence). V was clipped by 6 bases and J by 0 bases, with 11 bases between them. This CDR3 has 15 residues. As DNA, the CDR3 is TGTGCCAGTAGGTCAGGGCATACGAACACCGGGGAGCTGTTTTTT. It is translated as CASRSGHTNTGELFF.

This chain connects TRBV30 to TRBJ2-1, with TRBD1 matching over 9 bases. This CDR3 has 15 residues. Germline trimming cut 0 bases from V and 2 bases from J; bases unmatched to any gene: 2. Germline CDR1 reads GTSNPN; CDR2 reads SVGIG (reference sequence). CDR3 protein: CAWSVWTGAYNEQFF. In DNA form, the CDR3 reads TGTGCCTGGAGTGTCTGGACAGGGGCCTACAATGAGCAGTTCTTC.

The CDR3 loop reads CAWRQAGGNTIYF. Here the CDR3 DNA reads TGTGCCTGGAGACAGGCAGGGGGAAACACCATATATTTT. The chain couples TRBV30 to TRBJ1-3, with D maybe TRBD1 (5 bases). Trimming cost V 3 bases and J 4 bases, with 10 bases left between them. The CDR3 runs to 13 residues. The germline V gene encodes CDR1 GTSNPN and CDR2 SVGIG (reference sequence).

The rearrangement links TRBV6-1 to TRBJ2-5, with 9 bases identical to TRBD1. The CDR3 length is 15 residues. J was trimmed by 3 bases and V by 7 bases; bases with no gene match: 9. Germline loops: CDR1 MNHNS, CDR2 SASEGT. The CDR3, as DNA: TGTGCCAGCACCTCCGGGACAGGGAGGGAAGAGACCCAGTACTTC. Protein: CASTSGTGREETQYF.

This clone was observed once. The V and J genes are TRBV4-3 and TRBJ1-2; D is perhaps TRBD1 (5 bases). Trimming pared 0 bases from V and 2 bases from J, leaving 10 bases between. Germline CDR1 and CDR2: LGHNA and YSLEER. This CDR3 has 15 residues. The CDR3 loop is CASSQEWGVNYGYTF. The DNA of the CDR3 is TGCGCCAGCAGCCAAGAGTGGGGGGTGAACTATGGCTACACCTTC.

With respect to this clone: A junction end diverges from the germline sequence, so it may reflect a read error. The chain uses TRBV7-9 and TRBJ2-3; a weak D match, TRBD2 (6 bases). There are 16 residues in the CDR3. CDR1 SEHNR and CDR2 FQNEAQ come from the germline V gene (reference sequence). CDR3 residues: CSSSSSGGTGTDTQYF. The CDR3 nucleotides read TGTTCCAGCAGCTCGTCCGGGGGTACTGGCACAGATACGCAGTATTTT. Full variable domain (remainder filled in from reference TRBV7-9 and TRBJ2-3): DTGVSQNPRHKITKRGQNVTFRCDPISEHNRLYWYRQTLGQGPEFLTYFQNEAQLEKSRLLSDRFSAERPKGSFSTLEIQRTEQGDSAMYLCSSSSSGGTGTDTQYFGPGTRLTVL.

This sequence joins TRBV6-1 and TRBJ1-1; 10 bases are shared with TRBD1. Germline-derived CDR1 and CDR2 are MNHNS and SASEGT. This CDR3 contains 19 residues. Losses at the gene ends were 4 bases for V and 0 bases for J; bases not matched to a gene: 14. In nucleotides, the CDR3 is TGTGCCAGCAGTGCGGGGGGGACAGGGGTATTACCCATGAACACTGAAGCTTTCTTT. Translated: CASSAGGTGVLPMNTEAFF.

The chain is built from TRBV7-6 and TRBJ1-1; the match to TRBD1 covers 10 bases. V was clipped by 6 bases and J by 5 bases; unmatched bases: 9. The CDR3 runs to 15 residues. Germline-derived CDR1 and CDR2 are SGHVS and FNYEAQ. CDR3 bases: TGTGCCAGCAGATCCGGGACAGGGGTAGAGACTGAAGCTTTCTTT. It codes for CASRSGTGVETEAFF.

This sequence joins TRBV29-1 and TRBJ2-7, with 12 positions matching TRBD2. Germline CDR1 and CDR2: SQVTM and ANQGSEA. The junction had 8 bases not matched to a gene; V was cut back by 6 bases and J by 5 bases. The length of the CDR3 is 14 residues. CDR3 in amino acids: CSVLGLAGTNEQYF. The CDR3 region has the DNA TGCAGCGTACTTGGACTAGCGGGGACGAACGAGCAGTACTTC.

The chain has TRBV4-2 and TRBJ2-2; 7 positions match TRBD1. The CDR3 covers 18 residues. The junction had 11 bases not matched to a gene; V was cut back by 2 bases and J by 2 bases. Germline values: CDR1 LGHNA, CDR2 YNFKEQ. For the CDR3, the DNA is TGTGCCAGCAGCCAACCAAAGCCTTGGGACAGTAACACCGGGGAGCTGTTTTTT. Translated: CASSQPKPWDSNTGELFF.

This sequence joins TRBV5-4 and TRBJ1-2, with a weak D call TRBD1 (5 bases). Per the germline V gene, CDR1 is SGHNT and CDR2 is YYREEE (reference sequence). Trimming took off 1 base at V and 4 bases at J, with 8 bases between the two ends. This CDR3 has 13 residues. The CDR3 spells CASSLRGFYGYTF. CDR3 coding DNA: TGTGCCAGCAGCTTGAGGGGATTCTATGGCTACACCTTC.

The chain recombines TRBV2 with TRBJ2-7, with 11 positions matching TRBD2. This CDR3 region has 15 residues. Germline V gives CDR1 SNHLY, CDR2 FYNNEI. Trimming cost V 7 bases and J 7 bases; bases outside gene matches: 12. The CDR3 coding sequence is TGTGCCAGCATCTTACTAGCGGGGGCGCCAGGGGAGCAGTACTTC. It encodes CASILLAGAPGEQYF.

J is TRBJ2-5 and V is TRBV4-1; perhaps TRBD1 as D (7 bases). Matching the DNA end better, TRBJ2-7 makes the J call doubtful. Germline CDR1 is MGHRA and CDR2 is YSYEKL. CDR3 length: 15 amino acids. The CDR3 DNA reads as TGCGCCAGCAGCCCTACTGACAGGGAGGCCTACGAGCAGTACTTC. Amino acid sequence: CASSPTDREAYEQYF.

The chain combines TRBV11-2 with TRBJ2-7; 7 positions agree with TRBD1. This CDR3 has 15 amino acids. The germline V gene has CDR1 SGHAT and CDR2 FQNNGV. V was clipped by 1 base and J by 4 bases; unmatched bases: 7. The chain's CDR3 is CASSLGIQGPYEQYF. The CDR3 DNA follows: TGTGCCAGCAGCTTAGGAATACAGGGGCCTTACGAGCAGTACTTC.

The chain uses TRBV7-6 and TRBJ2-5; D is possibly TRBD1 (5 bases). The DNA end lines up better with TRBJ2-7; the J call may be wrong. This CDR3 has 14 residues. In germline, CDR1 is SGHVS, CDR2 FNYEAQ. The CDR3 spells CASSLAAGRGEQYF. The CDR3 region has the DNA TGTGCCAGCAGCTTAGCGGCAGGGCGCGGCGAGCAGTACTTC.

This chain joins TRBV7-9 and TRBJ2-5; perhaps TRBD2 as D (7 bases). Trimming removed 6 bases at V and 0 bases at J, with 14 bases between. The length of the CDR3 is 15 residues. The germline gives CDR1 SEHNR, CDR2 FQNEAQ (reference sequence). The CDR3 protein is CASRRGGFDQETQYF. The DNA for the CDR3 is TGTGCCAGCAGGAGGGGGGGGTTTGACCAAGAGACCCAGTACTTC.

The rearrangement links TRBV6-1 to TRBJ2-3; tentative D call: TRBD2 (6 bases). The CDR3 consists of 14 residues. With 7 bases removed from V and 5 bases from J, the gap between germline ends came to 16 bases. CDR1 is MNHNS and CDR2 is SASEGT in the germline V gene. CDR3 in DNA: TGTGCCAGCAAACTCCAGGGCGGGGTAGATACGCAGTATTTT. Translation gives CASKLQGGVDTQYF.

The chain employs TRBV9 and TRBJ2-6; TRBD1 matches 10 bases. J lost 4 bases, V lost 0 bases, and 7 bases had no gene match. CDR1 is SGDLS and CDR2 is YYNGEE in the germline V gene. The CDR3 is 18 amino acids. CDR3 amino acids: CASSVGDRGTLGANVLTF. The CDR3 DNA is TGTGCCAGCAGCGTAGGGGACAGGGGTACCCTGGGGGCCAACGTCCTGACTTTC.

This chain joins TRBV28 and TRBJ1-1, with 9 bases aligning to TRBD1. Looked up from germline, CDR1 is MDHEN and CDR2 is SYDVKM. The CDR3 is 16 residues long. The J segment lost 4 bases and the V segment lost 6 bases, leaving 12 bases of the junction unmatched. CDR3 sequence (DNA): TGTGCCAGCAGGTCGTCCGGGACAGGGAGTAGCACTGAAGCTTTCTTT. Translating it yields CASRSSGTGSSTEAFF.

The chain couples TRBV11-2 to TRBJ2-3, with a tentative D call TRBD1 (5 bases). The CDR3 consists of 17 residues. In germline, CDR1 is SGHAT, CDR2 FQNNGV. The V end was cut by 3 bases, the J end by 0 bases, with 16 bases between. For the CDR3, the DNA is TGTGCCAGCAGCTTCGAAGGGGCCCCGATCAGCACAGATACGCAGTATTTT. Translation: CASSFEGAPISTDTQYF. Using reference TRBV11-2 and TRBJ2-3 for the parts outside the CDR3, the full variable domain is EAGVAQSPRYKIIEKRQSVAFWCNPISGHATLYWYQQILGQGPKLLIQFQNNGVVDDSQLPKDRFSAERLKGVDSTLKIQPAKLEDSAVYLCASSFEGAPISTDTQYFGPGTRLTVL.

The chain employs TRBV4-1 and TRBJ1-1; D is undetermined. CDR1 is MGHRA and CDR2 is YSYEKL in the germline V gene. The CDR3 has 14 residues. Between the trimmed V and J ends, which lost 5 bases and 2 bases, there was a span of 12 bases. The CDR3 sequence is CASSSEGFNTEAFF. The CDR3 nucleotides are TGCGCCAGCAGCAGTGAGGGTTTTAACACTGAAGCTTTCTTT.